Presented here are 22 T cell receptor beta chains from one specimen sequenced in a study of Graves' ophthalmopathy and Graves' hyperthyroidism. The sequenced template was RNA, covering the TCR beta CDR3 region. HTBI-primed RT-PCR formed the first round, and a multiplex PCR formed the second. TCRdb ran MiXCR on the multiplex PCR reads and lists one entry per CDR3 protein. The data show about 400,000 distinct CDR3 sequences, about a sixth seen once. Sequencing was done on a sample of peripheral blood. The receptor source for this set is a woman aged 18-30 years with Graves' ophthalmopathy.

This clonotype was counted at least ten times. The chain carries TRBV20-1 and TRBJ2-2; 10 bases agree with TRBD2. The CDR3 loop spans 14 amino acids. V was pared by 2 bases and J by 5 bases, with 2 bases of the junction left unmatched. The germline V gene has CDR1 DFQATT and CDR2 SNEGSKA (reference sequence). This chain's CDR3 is CSARRTSGTGELFF. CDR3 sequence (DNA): TGCAGTGCTAGAAGGACTAGCGGTACCGGGGAGCTGTTTTTT.

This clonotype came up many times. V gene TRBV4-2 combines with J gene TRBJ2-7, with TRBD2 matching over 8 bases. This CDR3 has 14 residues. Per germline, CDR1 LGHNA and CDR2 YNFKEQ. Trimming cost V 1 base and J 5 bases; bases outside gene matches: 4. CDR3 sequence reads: CASSQAGGRHEQYF. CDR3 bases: TGTGCCAGCAGCCAAGCGGGAGGGCGCCACGAGCAGTACTTC.

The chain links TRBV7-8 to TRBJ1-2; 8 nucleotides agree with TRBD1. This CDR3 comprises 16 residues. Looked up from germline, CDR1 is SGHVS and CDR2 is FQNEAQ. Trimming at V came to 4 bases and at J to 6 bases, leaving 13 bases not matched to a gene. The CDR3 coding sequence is TGTGCCAGCAGCTCCATCACTTCAGGGGGCGCGAATGGCTACACCTTC. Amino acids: CASSSITSGGANGYTF.

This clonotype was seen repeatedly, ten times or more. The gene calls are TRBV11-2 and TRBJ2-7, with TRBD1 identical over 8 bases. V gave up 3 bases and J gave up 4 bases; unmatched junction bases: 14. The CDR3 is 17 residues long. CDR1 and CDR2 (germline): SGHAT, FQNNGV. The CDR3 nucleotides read TGTGCCAGCAGCTTTAACCTCCGGTGGACAGGGAAGTACGAGCAGTACTTC. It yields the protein CASSFNLRWTGKYEQYF.

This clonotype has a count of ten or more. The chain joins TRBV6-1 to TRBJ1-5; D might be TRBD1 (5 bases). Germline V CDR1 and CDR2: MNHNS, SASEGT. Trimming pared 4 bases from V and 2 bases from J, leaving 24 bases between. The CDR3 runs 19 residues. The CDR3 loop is CASSGLTESGDFGNQPQHF. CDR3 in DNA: TGTGCCAGCAGTGGCCTGACAGAGAGCGGTGATTTTGGCAATCAGCCCCAGCATTTT.

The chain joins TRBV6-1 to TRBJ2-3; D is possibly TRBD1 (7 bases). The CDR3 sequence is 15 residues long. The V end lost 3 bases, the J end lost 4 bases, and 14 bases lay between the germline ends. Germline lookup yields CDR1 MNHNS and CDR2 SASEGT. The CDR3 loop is CASSDRQGGPDTQYF. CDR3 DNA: TGTGCCAGCAGTGATCGGCAGGGGGGCCCAGATACGCAGTATTTT.

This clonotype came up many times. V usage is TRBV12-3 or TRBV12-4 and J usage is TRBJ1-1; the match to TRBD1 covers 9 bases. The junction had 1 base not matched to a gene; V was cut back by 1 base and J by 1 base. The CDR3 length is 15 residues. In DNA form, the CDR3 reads TGTGCCAGCAGTTTAGGGGGACAGGGGAACACTGAAGCTTTCTTT. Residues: CASSLGGQGNTEAFF.

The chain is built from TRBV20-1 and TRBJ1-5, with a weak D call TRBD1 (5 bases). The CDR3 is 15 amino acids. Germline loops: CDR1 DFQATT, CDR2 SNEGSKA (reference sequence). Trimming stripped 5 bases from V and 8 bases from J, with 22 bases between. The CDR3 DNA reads TGCAGTGCTCACACAGGAGTGAGGGGCGCAGAGCCCCAGCATTTT. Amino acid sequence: CSAHTGVRGAEPQHF.

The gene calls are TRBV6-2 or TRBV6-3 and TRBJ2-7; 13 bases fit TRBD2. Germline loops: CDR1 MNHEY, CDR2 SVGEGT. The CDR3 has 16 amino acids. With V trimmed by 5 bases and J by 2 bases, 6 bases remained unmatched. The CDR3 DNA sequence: TGTGCCAGCAGTAACGGACTAGCGGGAGTTCCCTACGAGCAGTACTTC. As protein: CASSNGLAGVPYEQYF.

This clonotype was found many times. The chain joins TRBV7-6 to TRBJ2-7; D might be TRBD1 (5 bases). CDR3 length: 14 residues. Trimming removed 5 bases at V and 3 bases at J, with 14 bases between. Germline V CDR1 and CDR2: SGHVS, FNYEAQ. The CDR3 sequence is CASSPGPEDYEQYF. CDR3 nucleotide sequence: TGTGCCAGCAGCCCAGGGCCCGAAGACTACGAGCAGTACTTC.

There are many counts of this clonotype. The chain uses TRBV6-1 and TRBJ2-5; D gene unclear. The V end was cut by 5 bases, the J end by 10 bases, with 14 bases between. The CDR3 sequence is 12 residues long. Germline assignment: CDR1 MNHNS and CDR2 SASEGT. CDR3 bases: TGTGCCAGCAGTCCTCGGCGAGGTTACCAGTACTTC. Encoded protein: CASSPRRGYQYF.

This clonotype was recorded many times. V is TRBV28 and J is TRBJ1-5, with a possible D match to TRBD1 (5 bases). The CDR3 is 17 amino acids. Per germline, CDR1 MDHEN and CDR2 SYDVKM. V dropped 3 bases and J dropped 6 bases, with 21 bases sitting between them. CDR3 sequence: CASSFDLGGGSSQPQHF. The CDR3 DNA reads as TGTGCCAGCAGTTTCGACCTGGGGGGGGGATCGTCTCAGCCCCAGCATTTT.

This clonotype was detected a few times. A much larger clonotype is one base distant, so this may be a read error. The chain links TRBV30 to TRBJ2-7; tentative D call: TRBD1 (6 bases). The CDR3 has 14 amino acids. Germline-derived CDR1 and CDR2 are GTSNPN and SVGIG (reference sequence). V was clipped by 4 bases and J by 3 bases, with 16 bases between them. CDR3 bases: TGTGCCTGGACCCTGGGCAGGGGCAACTACGAGCAGTACTTC. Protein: CAWTLGRGNYEQYF.

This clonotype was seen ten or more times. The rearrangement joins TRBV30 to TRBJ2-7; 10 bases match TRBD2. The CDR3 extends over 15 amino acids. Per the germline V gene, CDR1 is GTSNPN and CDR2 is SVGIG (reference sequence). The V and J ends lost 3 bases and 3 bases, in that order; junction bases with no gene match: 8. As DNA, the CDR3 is TGTGCCTGGAGGCACGGGACTAGCGTTAACTACGAGCAGTACTTC. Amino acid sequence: CAWRHGTSVNYEQYF.

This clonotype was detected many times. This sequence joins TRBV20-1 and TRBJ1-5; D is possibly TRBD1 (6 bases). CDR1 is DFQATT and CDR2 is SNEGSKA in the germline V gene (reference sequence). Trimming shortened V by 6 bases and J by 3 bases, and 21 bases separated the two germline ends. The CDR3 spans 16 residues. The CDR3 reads CSAKLTGRGNNQPQHF. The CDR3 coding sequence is TGCAGTGCCAAGCTCACAGGGAGAGGGAACAATCAGCCCCAGCATTTT.

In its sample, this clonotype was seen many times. CDR3 sequence (DNA): TGTGCCAGCAGTGAATGGGTAGAAGAGACCCAGTACTTC. Its protein product is CASSEWVEETQYF. The J gene is TRBJ2-5, the V gene TRBV2, with D hard to call. V gave up 2 bases and J gave up 3 bases, with 7 bases separating them. The CDR3 is 13 residues long. Germline-derived CDR1 and CDR2 are SNHLY and FYNNEI.

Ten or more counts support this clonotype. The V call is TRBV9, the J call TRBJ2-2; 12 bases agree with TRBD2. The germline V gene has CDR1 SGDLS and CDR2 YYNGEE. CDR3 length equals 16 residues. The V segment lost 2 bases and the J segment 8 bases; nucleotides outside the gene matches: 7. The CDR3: CASSVSSGRAVGELFF. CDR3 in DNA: TGTGCCAGCAGCGTCTCTAGCGGGAGGGCTGTAGGGGAGCTGTTTTTT. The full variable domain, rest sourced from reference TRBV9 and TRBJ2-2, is DSGVTQTPKHLITATGQRVTLRCSPRSGDLSVYWYQQSLDQGLQFLIQYYNGEERAKGNILERFSAQQFPDLHSELNLSSLELGDSALYFCASSVSSGRAVGELFFGEGSRLTVL.

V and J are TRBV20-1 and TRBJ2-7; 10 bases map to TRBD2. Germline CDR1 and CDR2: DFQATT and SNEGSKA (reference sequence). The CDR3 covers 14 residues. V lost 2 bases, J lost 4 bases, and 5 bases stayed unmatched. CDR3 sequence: CSARKNSGRYEQYF. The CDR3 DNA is TGCAGTGCTAGAAAAAATAGCGGGAGGTACGAGCAGTACTTC.

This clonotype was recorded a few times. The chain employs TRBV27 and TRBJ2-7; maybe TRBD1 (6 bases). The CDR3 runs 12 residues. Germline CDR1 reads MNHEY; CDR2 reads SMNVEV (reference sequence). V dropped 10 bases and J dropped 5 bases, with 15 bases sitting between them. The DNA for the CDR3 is TGTGCCACCTCCCAGGGGTCCAACGAGCAGTACTTC. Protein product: CATSQGSNEQYF.

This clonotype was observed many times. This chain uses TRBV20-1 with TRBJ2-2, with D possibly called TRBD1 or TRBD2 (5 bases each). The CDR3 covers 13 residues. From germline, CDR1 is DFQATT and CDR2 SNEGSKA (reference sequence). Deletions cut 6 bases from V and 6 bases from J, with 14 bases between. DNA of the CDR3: TGCAGTGCCAAAGTGAGGGGCCCCGGGGAGCTGTTTTTT. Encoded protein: CSAKVRGPGELFF.

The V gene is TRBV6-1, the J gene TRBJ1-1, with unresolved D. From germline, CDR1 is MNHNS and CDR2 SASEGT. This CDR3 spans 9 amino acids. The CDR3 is CAVGTEAFF. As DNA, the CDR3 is TGTGCTGTGGGAACTGAAGCTTTCTTT.

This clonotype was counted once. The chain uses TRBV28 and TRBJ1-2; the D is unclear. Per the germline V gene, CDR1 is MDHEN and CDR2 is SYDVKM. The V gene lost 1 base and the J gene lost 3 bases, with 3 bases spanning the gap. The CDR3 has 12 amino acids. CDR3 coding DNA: TGTGCCAGCAGTTTATTGGACTATGGCTACACCTTC. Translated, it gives CASSLLDYGYTF.